This TCR beta chain emerged from a study of vaccination and CD4 T cells after COVID-19. Looking at the study overall: The convalescents comprised six males and four females, two of them Hispanic. Overlapping spike pools from SARS-CoV-2 and HCoV-NL63, HCoV-OC43 and HCoV-229E served as culture stimuli.

Details on this clonotype: Its specificity is not known.

Treatment here: roughly 10-day PBMC culture with coronavirus spike peptide pools or control peptides (ViraFEST assay). Negative selection recovered the CD4+ T cells once they had spent approximately ten days in culture. Germline lookup yields CDR1 DFQATT and CDR2 SNEGSKA (reference sequence). The CDR3 is made up of 13 amino acids. Trimming removed 6 bases from V and 2 bases from J, with 10 bases in between. Sequencing of cultured CD4+ T cell DNA used the Oncomine TCR Beta short-read assay. TCRdb processed the PCR reads anew with MiXCR; each CDR3 protein has one entry. The sample has more than 20,000 distinct CDR3 sequences; roughly 44% are singletons.

The specimen sequenced was CD4+ T cells from blood, cultured in vitro. The chain combines TRBV20-1 with TRBJ1-4; D ambiguous. This TCR derives from a human donor who had recovered from COVID-19. The CDR3 DNA reads TGCAGTGCCGGGGTAGGGACTAATGAAAAACTGTTTTTT. This sequence encodes CSAGVGTNEKLFF.